One sample yielded the 10 T cell receptor beta chains listed below, sequenced in a study of tumor-infiltrating lymphocytes in primary liver carcinoma. For blood RNA, unsorted whole blood served as the source, and germline DNA was extracted too. Starting from approximately 0.45 ug of total RNA, TCR beta cDNA was produced with a primer in the constant region. Three nested multiplex PCR rounds of slightly modified ARM-PCR generated TCR beta libraries. PCR rounds one and two used TRBV1-TRBV30 forward primers with a C-beta reverse primer for 10 cycles each. TCRdb itself ran the multiplex PCR reads through MiXCR, one entry per CDR3 protein. The profile shows about 330,000 distinct CDR3 sequences, almost 65% of them singletons. The sequenced material came from peripheral blood. Receptors originate from a man aged 35 to 55 with primary liver carcinoma and hepatitis B virus infection.

The chain joins TRBV6-2 or TRBV6-3 to TRBJ2-7; either TRBD1 or TRBD2 may supply D (5 bases each). CDR1 is MNHEY and CDR2 is SVGEGT in the germline V gene. There are 15 residues in the CDR3. Trimming took off 7 bases at V and 4 bases at J, with 20 bases between the two ends. CDR3 nucleotide sequence: TGTGCCAGCACCTCTACCGTGAGAGGGGAGTACGAGCAGTACTTC. It yields the protein CASTSTVRGEYEQYF.

Worth noting for this clonotype: A clone one base away is much larger, so this may be a read error. The J gene is TRBJ1-1, the V gene TRBV6-5; D might be TRBD1 (6 bases). The CDR3 consists of 13 residues. Germline V gene sequence: CDR1 MNHEY, CDR2 SVGAGI. CDR3 amino acids: CTSSRDIVAEAFF. In nucleotides, the CDR3 is TGTACCAGCAGTAGGGACATTGTTGCTGAAGCTTTCTTT.

To note about this clonotype: A single base separates this from a much larger clone, so it may be a read error. The genes are TRBV7-9 and TRBJ1-2; TRBD1 matches at 7 bases. This CDR3 region has 13 residues. Germline loops: CDR1 SEHNR, CDR2 FQNEAQ (reference sequence). V gave up 5 bases and J gave up 6 bases; unmatched junction bases: 6. CDR3 sequence reads: CASSRDSVDGYTF. In DNA form, the CDR3 reads TGTGCCAGCAGCCGGGACAGTGTGGATGGCTACACCTTC.

This clonotype was detected ten times or more. This chain joins TRBV14 and TRBJ1-3, with unresolved D. The CDR3 runs 16 residues. Between the trimmed V and J ends, which lost 4 bases and 0 bases, there was a span of 13 bases. The germline CDR1 and CDR2 sequences are SGHDN and FVKESK. The CDR3 nucleotides read TGTGCCAGCAGCCTCTCATTGTCGTACTCTGGAAACACCATATATTTT. It translates to CASSLSLSYSGNTIYF.

This clonotype showed up just a few times. This CDR3 is CASTAGAVAGGIQYF. CDR3 DNA sequence: TGTGCCAGCACCGCGGGGGCCGTAGCGGGAGGCATTCAGTACTTC. V is TRBV12-3 or TRBV12-4 and J is TRBJ2-4; TRBD2 aligns across 10 bases. The CDR3 length is 15 residues. Trimming took 7 bases from V and 9 from J; bases not matched to a gene: 12.

This clonotype has just one count. The junction and the germline gene differ at one end; a read error may be behind it. The J gene is TRBJ1-1, the V gene TRBV11-3; TRBD1 agrees at 7 bases. CDR3 length: 15 residues. Germline assignment: CDR1 SGHNT and CDR2 YENEEA. CDR3 in amino acids: CASNHHRQGRTEASF. The CDR3, as DNA: TGTGCCAGCAACCACCACCGACAGGGAAGAACTGAAGCTTCCTTT.

A remark on this clonotype: This sequence may be a read error, since a much larger clone differs from it by one base. This chain joins TRBV6-2 or TRBV6-3 and TRBJ2-1, with a possible D match to TRBD1 (5 bases). CDR3 length: 11 residues. Germline loops: CDR1 MNHEY, CDR2 SVGEGT. CDR3 bases: TGTACCAGCAGTAATAGGGGTGAGCAGTTCTTC. Translation gives CTSSNRGEQFF.

J is TRBJ1-5 and V is TRBV6-1; TRBD1 matches at 7 bases. Germline CDR1 MNHNS, CDR2 SASEGT. The CDR3 sequence is 16 residues long. V dropped 4 bases and J dropped 3; count of bases not matched to a gene: 9. The CDR3 here is CASSGAKTGSNQPQHF. The CDR3 DNA reads TGTGCCAGCAGTGGAGCTAAGACAGGGTCCAATCAGCCCCAGCATTTT.

Of note for this clonotype: A junction boundary mismatches the germline segment, possibly from a read error. V usage is TRBV28 and J usage is TRBJ2-3, with 10 bases aligning to TRBD1. Germline V gene data show CDR1 as MDHEN and CDR2 as SYDVKM. This CDR3 has 14 residues. Here the CDR3 reads CASRTGGNTDTEYF. DNA of the CDR3: TGTGCCAGCAGGACAGGGGGCAACACAGATACGGAGTATTTT.

This clonotype was counted ten times or more. This chain links TRBV14 with TRBJ2-2; 7 bases match TRBD2. Trimming at V came to 0 bases and at J to 7 bases, leaving 8 bases not matched to a gene. This CDR3 is built from 16 residues. Germline V gene data show CDR1 as SGHDN and CDR2 as FVKESK. The CDR3 coding sequence is TGTGCCAGCAGCCAAGATCTAGCGGAATTGGTCGGGGAGCTGTTTTTT. Its protein is CASSQDLAELVGELFF. Looking up the rest from reference TRBV14 and TRBJ2-2 gives the full variable domain: EAGVTQFPSHSVIEKGQTVTLRCDPISGHDNLYWYRRVMGKEIKFLLHFVKESKQDESGMPNNRFLAERTGGTYSTLKVQPAELEDSGVYFCASSQDLAELVGELFFGEGSRLTVL.